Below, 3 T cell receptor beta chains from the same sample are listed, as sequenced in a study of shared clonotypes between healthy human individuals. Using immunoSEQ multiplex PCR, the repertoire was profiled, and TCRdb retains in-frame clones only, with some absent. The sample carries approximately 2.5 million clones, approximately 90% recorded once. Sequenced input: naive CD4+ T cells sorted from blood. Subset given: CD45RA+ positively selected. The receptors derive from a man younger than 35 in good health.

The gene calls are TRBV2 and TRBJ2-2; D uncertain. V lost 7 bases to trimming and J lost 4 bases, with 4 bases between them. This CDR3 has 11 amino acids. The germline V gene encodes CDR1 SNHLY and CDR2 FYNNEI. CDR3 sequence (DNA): TGTGCCAGCAAGGGCACCGGGGAGCTGTTTTTT. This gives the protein CASKGTGELFF. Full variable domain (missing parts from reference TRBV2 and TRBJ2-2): EPEVTQTPSHQVTQMGQEVILRCVPISNHLYFYWYRQILGQKVEFLVSFYNNEISEKSEIFDDQFSVERPDGSNFTLKIRSTKLEDSAMYFCASKGTGELFFGEGSRLTVL.

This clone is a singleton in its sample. The CDR3 coding sequence is TGTGCCGCCAGGACTAGCGGGAACAATGAGCAGTTCTTC. This sequence encodes CAARTSGNNEQFF. This chain links TRBV10-3 with TRBJ2-1; 12 positions agree with TRBD2. Germline lookup yields CDR1 ENHRY and CDR2 SYGVKD. The CDR3 loop spans 13 amino acids. Trimming at V came to 11 bases and at J to 5 bases, leaving 4 bases not matched to a gene.

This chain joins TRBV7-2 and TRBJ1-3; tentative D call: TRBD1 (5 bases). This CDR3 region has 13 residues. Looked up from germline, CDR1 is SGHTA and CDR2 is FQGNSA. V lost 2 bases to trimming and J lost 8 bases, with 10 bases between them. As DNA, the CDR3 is TGTGCCAGCAGCTTAACAGGAGGGGACACCATATATTTT. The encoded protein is CASSLTGGDTIYF. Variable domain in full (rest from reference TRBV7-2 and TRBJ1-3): GAGVSQSPSNKVTEKGKDVELRCDPISGHTALYWYRQSLGQGLEFLIYFQGNSAPDKSGLPSDRFSAERTGGSVSTLTIQRTQQEDSAVYLCASSLTGGDTIYFGEGSWLTVV.